These T cell receptor beta chains were read from a single sample in a study of T cells expressing NK-cell markers. One entry per CDR3 protein, without DNA, is what TCRdb gives after re-calling the 5' RACE reads. The data show about 430,000 distinct CDR3 sequences, and the top ten clones hold 1.4%. The specimen sequenced was blood T cells: a sorted CD56 or NKG2C T cell subset, CD4+ or CD8+ T cells, or bulk PBMC T cells (not recorded which). The receptors come from a woman aged 45-60 years in good health. CDR3s include the opening cysteine and the closing phenylalanine or tryptophan. Each record gives: V gene, J gene, CDR3 protein.

TRBV5-1	TRBJ2-1	CASSLVGGLKFF
TRBV6-1	TRBJ2-2	CASSVFLTGTGSTGELFF
TRBV5-1	TRBJ2-2	CASRQGTGELFF
TRBV4-1	TRBJ2-7	CASSHPPGLAGDFSYEQYF
TRBV10-2	TRBJ2-3	CASRVDSHTDTQYF
TRBV12-3/TRBV12-4	TRBJ1-3	CASSPGWTIYF
TRBV24-1	TRBJ1-5	CATRGTGQNQPQHF
TRBV7-8	TRBJ2-7	CASSRHSGSRYEQYF
TRBV20-1	TRBJ2-7	CSVSGPSRTLEQYF
TRBV24-1	TRBJ1-1	CATRRDGATEAFF
TRBV27	TRBJ2-2	CASSLPGSLNTGELFF
TRBV12-5	TRBJ2-3	CASGLGLAGGDTQYF
TRBV5-1	TRBJ2-7	CASSLSGIEQYF
TRBV5-5	TRBJ2-5	CASSWGRIQETQYF
TRBV24-1	TRBJ1-1	CATSDGQGRFGAFF
TRBV20-1	TRBJ1-1	CSAWDRMNTEAFF
TRBV7-2	TRBJ2-6	CASTRWGTAGSGANVLTF
TRBV12-3/TRBV12-4	TRBJ2-1	CATGSELNQFF
TRBV7-8	TRBJ2-5	CASSQGPQETQYF
TRBV7-2	TRBJ1-1	CASNDPELRAFF
TRBV5-1	TRBJ1-4	CASRGQGNEKLFF
TRBV27	TRBJ2-1	CASSSGGLYNEQFF
TRBV5-1	TRBJ2-5	CASSLSPLLQETQYF